This is a list of T cell receptor beta chains from one sample in a study of blood T cells in healthy people across ages. MiXCR was run by TCRdb on the 5' RACE reads, yielding one entry per CDR3 protein. The repertoire holds over 500,000 distinct CDR3 sequences, with 52% as singletons. Sequencing was performed on blood. The source of these receptors is a woman of 80 years or more in good health. Each CDR3 is given with its conserved first and last residue. A D gene is named only where the DNA matches it firmly. The size of a clone is reported for some rows only, either as once, few or many, or as a class for expanded clones.

j_call clone_size v_call d_call cdr3_nt cdr3_aa
TRBJ2-3 many TRBV24-1 TRBD2 TGTGCCACCAGTGGTAGCGGGGGGATCACAGATACGCAGTATTTT CATSGSGGITDTQYF
TRBJ2-1 many TRBV5-1 TRBD2 TGCGCCAGCAGCCACCCGGGACTAGCGACCTACAATGAGCAGTTCTTC CASSHPGLATYNEQFF
TRBJ1-5 NA TRBV20-1 NA TGCAGTGCTTTAACCAGGGGTAATCAGCCCCAGCATTTT CSALTRGNQPQHF
TRBJ2-7 few TRBV6-5 TRBD2 TGTGCCAGCAAGGAGAGCGGGGGGACATACGAGCAGTACTTC CASKESGGTYEQYF
TRBJ1-2 NA TRBV28 NA TGTGCCAGCAGTGCTCGAGCAGGGAAGAGGGAAAACTATGGCTACACCTTC CASSARAGKRENYGYTF
TRBJ2-1 NA TRBV6-2/TRBV6-3 TRBD1 TGTGCCAGCACCGGGGACAGGGGATTAGGGTCCTACAATGAGCAGTTCTTC CASTGDRGLGSYNEQFF
TRBJ2-3 many TRBV20-1 NA TGCAGTGCTAGAGGGTTGGCAGATACGCAGTATTTT CSARGLADTQYF
TRBJ1-2 NA TRBV20-1 TRBD1 TGCAGTGCTGAGCCCGGACAGGTACGCGGCTACACCTTC CSAEPGQVRGYTF
TRBJ1-1 many TRBV5-6 NA TGTGCCAGCAGGAAAAAAGGGGAGGCGAACACTGAAGCTTTCTTT CASRKKGEANTEAFF
TRBJ2-7 NA TRBV20-1 NA TGCAGTGCTAGAGGCCCCAGGGTCCACGAGCAGTACTTC CSARGPRVHEQYF
TRBJ1-1 NA TRBV20-1 NA TGCAGTGCTAGATTGGCAGGGCCGAACACTGAAGCTTTCTTT CSARLAGPNTEAFF
TRBJ1-5 NA TRBV21-1 NA TGTGCCAGCAGCAGTTCCCAGGGTTCGCAGCATTTT CASSSSQGSQHF
TRBJ1-2 NA TRBV28 NA TGTGCCAGCAGTTCCCCCGCCGGGACCCGAATTGGCTACACCTTC CASSSPAGTRIGYTF
TRBJ1-6 NA TRBV2 TRBD1 TGTGCCAGCACCGAGAGGACAGGGCAGGGCAAGCCACCCCTCCACTTT CASTERTGQGKPPLHF
TRBJ1-2 many TRBV7-2 NA TGTGCCAGCAGCCCTCCGCTCGTCGGGCGAACTAACTATGGCTACACCTTC CASSPPLVGRTNYGYTF
TRBJ2-1 NA TRBV6-5 NA TGTGCCAGCAGTTACTCGACGCCCAGGGCCAATGAGCGGTTCTTC CASSYSTPRANERFF
TRBJ1-2 NA TRBV12-3/TRBV12-4 TRBD1 TGTGCCAGCAGTTTAGCCCCGGACAGGGGCCTCTATGGCTACACCTTC CASSLAPDRGLYGYTF
TRBJ2-5 many TRBV24-1 NA TGTGCCACCAGTGACCCGCTTCGTCCGGAAGAGACCCAGTACTTC CATSDPLRPEETQYF
TRBJ2-2 NA TRBV5-1 NA TGCGCCAGCAGCTTGAGGTCTTCCCCAGCCGGGGAGCTGTTTTTT CASSLRSSPAGELFF
TRBJ2-4 NA TRBV12-3/TRBV12-4 NA TGTGCCAGCAGTTTCCCCGGGACGGCGGAGGTCCAGTACTTC CASSFPGTAEVQYF
TRBJ2-5 once TRBV5-1 NA TGCGCCGGCAGCTTTAAACGGCAGACCCAGTACTTC CAGSFKRQTQYF
TRBJ2-5 many TRBV4-1 NA TGCGCCAGCAGCCAAGCAAACAGGGAGGAGACCCAGTACTTC CASSQANREETQYF
TRBJ2-5 many TRBV20-1 TRBD1 TGCAGTGCTACCCGGGACAGGGGGCCTGAGACCCAGTACTTC CSATRDRGPETQYF
TRBJ2-1 NA TRBV25-1 TRBD2 TGTGCCAGCAGTGAATTCACCGGGCGGGGGGTTGAGCAGTTCTTC CASSEFTGRGVEQFF